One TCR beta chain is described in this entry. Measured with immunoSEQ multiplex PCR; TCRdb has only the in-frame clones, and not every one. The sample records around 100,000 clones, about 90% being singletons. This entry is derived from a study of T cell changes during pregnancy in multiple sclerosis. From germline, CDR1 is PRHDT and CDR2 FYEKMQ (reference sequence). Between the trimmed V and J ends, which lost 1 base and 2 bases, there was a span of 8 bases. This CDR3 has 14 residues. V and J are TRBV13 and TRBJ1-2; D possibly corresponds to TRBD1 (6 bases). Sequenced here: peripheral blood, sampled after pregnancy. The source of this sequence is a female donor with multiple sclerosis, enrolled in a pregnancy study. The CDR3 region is CASSLAGANYGYTF. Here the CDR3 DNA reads TGTGCCAGCAGCTTAGCAGGGGCCAACTATGGCTACACCTTC.